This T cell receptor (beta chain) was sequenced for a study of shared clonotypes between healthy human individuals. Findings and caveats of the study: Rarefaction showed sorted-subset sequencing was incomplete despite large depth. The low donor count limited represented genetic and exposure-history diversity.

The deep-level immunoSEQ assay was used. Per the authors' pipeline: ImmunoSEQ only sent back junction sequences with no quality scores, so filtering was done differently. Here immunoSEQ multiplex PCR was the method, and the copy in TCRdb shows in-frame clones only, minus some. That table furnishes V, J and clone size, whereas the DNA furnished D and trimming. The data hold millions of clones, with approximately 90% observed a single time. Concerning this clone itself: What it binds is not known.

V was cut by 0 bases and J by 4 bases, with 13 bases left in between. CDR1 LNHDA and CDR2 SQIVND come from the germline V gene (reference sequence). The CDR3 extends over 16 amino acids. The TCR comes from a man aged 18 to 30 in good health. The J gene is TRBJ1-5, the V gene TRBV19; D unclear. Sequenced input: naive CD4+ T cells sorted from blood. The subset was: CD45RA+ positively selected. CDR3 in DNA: TGTGCCAGTAGTATAGATCTCATGCGGGAGAATCAGCCCCAGCATTTT. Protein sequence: CASSIDLMRENQPQHF. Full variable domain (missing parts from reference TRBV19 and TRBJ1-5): DGGITQSPKYLFRKEGQNVTLSCEQNLNHDAMYWYRQDPGQGLRLIYYSQIVNDFQKGDIAEGYSVSREKKESFPLTVTSAQKNPTAFYLCASSIDLMRENQPQHFGDGTRLSIL.